Sequencing of this TCR beta chain was carried out in a study of blood T cell repertoires in COVID-19. The method was immunoSEQ multiplex PCR; TCRdb's version includes in-frame clones alone and lacks a portion of them. The table lists under 550,000 clones, about 90% of them singletons. This clone appeared once. CDR3 length equals 16 residues. Germline V CDR1 and CDR2: MGHRA, YSYEKL. Trimming stripped 0 bases from V and 0 bases from J, with 11 bases between. Sequencing was done on a sample of peripheral blood. The chain uses TRBV4-1 and TRBJ1-1; no definite D call. This clonotype originated in a young man with COVID-19, enrolled during active disease. The CDR3 bases are TGCGCCAGCAGCCAAGATTCGAGCAGGCTGAACACTGAAGCTTTCTTT. Protein sequence: CASSQDSSRLNTEAFF.